What follows is one T cell receptor beta chain and its context. Its target is not known. There are 12 residues in the CDR3. Between the trimmed V and J ends, which lost 4 bases and 9 bases, there was a span of 10 bases. CDR1 is ENHRY and CDR2 is SYGVKD in the germline V gene. Donors in the study were healthy people who gave bone marrow. This specimen belongs to a study of cytomegalovirus exposure and HLA in healthy donors. Points from the study as a whole: Listed as cytomegalovirus-associated were 164 TCR beta chains.

Amplification used 60 Vbeta primers and 13 Jbeta primers. Generated by immunoSEQ multiplex PCR, the TCRdb table keeps only in-frame clones and is missing some. This sample has under 150,000 clones, with 70% to 85% found just once. The J gene is TRBJ1-5, the V gene TRBV10-3, with D unresolved. The sequenced material came from PBMCs. The sequence came from a woman between 18 and 30 years old in good health and CMV-seronegative. The DNA of the CDR3 is TGTGCCATCAGTGCCGAGGATCGGCCCCAGCATTTT. This sequence encodes CAISAEDRPQHF.